The sequence of this T cell receptor beta chain was determined in a study of T cells in Graves' hyperthyroidism and ophthalmopathy. Study-wide findings and caveats: Most expanded thyroid clonotypes above 0.001 recurred in blood. Separating ophthalmopathy from stable hyperthyroidism was achieved by a 13 V-J model.

Graves' hyperthyroidism without ophthalmopathy progression within 18 months was termed stable. Subjects aged 18 to 65 presented with newly diagnosed hyperthyroidism of less than 2 months' duration. Amplified regions were TCR beta CDR3 sequences from RNA transcripts. HTBI primers were used for first-round RT-PCR of the TCR CDR3. TCRdb passed the multiplex PCR reads through MiXCR, listing each CDR3 protein once. The sample lists 340,000 or so distinct CDR3 sequences; roughly 17% were seen once. Of note for this clonotype: Its antigen remains unidentified.

There are 13 residues in the CDR3. Per germline, CDR1 SGHAT and CDR2 FQDESV (reference sequence). Trimming cost V 1 base and J 7 bases, with 10 bases left between them. Material: blood. The V gene is TRBV11-1, the J gene TRBJ1-1; no definite D call. The source of this sequence is a man in his thirties or forties with Graves' hyperthyroidism. CDR3 residues: CASSLGVRIEAFF. The DNA of the CDR3 is TGTGCCAGCAGCTTAGGGGTCCGCATTGAAGCTTTCTTT.